This passage covers 4 T cell receptor beta chains from one sample sequenced in a study of Graves' ophthalmopathy and Graves' hyperthyroidism. For repertoire sequencing, the TCR beta CDR3 regions were amplified from RNA transcripts. HTBI primers served in a first-round RT-PCR, which a second-round multiplex PCR followed. One entry per CDR3 protein results from TCRdb running MiXCR on the multiplex PCR reads. The top ten hold 8% to 10% of the sample, which has roughly 480,000 distinct CDR3 sequences, approximately 14% seen once. The source material was blood. These receptor sequences come from a woman in her 30s with Graves' ophthalmopathy.

This clonotype was counted many times. The chain uses TRBV15 and TRBJ1-2; D is perhaps TRBD1 (5 bases). V lost 8 bases and J 8 bases, leaving 12 bases between the germline ends. The CDR3 extends over 11 amino acids. From germline, CDR1 is LNHNV and CDR2 YYDKDF (reference sequence). Here the CDR3 reads CATGAGVGYTF. In DNA form, the CDR3 reads TGTGCCACCGGGGCCGGAGTAGGCTACACCTTC.

The sample holds many counts of this clonotype. The rearrangement joins TRBV4-1 to TRBJ1-2, with D perhaps matching TRBD1 (6 bases). CDR3 length: 14 residues. V lost 0 bases and J lost 6, with 11 bases in between. Germline loops: CDR1 MGHRA, CDR2 YSYEKL. Here the CDR3 DNA reads TGCGCCAGCAGCCAAGAGCAACAGGGAAATGGCTACACCTTC. Amino acid sequence: CASSQEQQGNGYTF.

This clonotype was found many times. V is TRBV20-1 and J is TRBJ2-7, with 8 positions matching TRBD2. Germline lookup yields CDR1 DFQATT and CDR2 SNEGSKA (reference sequence). This CDR3 has 16 residues. J gave up 4 bases and V 7 bases, and 18 bases lay outside the gene matches. As DNA, the CDR3 is TGCAGTGTTAGCCCCTTGTCGGCGGGAGGACGATACGAGCAGTACTTC. Translating it yields CSVSPLSAGGRYEQYF.

In this sample, this clonotype turned up a few times. Its ends do not fully match the called genes, so a read error is possible. This chain links TRBV12-3 or TRBV12-4 with TRBJ2-4; D gene unclear. The CDR3 is 13 residues long. CDR3 in amino acids: CASSLGVKNIKYF. CDR3 DNA: TGTGCCAGCAGTTTAGGGGTAAAAAACATTAAGTACTTC.